This is a list of T cell receptor beta chains from one sample in a study of T cell responses to AZD1222 COVID-19 vaccine. Libraries were prepared by immunoSEQ multiplex PCR; TCRdb keeps only in-frame clonotypes and omits some of them. The table lists some 130,000 clones, over 85% of them singletons. The sample in question was peripheral blood, obtained on day 0 of AZD1222 vaccination. Source of these receptors: an adult in good health. Both conserved end residues are part of each CDR3. The D gene is left open where the match is weak. Size values are once, few and many counts, or a class for expanded clones, and some rows have none.

TRBV7-7	TRBJ2-2	-	-	CASSLRTAGPNTGELFF	TGTGCCAGCAGCTTAAGGACGGCTGGACCGAACACCGGGGAGCTGTTTTTT
TRBV28	TRBJ1-2	-	-	CAGGTAGGYGYTF	TGTGCTGGCGGAACTGCGGGGGGCTATGGCTACACCTTC
TRBV11-3	TRBJ2-7	TRBD1	-	CASSSGGQGYEQYF	TGTGCCAGCAGCTCAGGGGGACAGGGCTACGAGCAGTACTTC
TRBV2	TRBJ1-5	TRBD1	-	CASSGQGLKSNQPQHF	TGTGCCAGCAGCGGACAGGGATTGAAGAGCAATCAGCCCCAGCATTTT
TRBV3-1/TRBV3-2	TRBJ1-4	-	-	CASSQRGTEKLFF	TGTGCCAGCAGCCAACGGGGCACGGAAAAACTGTTTTTT
TRBV7-8	TRBJ2-1	TRBD2	-	CASSSGLVVDSEQFF	TGTGCCAGCAGCTCCGGACTAGTTGTGGATAGTGAGCAGTTCTTC
TRBV6-2/TRBV6-3	TRBJ1-1	-	few	CASSPRSQGNTEAFF	TGTGCCAGCAGCCCCCGGTCCCAAGGGAACACTGAAGCTTTCTTT
TRBV9	TRBJ1-3	TRBD1	-	CASSYPLGQGSGNTIYF	TGTGCCAGCTCCTACCCCCTGGGACAGGGCTCTGGAAACACCATATATTTT
TRBV6-5	TRBJ2-5	-	-	CASGFGGGETQYF	TGTGCCAGCGGTTTCGGGGGCGGAGAGACCCAGTACTTC
TRBV18	TRBJ2-7	-	once	CASSRGASSYEQYF	TGTGCCAGCTCCCGGGGGGCCTCATCCTACGAGCAGTACTTC
TRBV4-3	TRBJ2-3	TRBD1	-	CASSQRTGVPDTQYF	TGCGCCAGCAGCCAACGGACAGGGGTCCCAGATACGCAGTATTTT
TRBV5-5	TRBJ1-5	-	-	CASSSDRVINQPQHF	TGTGCCAGCAGCTCGGACCGAGTAATTAATCAGCCCCAGCATTTT
TRBV7-9	TRBJ1-2	-	-	CASRSGRGDGYTF	TGTGCCAGCAGGTCCGGGAGGGGAGATGGCTACACCTTC
TRBV7-9	TRBJ1-4	-	few	CASSFRDTTNEKLFF	TGTGCCAGCAGCTTTCGGGACACAACTAATGAAAAACTGTTTTTT
TRBV4-1	TRBJ2-7	-	-	CASSQDWRERYEQYF	TGCGCCAGCAGCCAAGATTGGCGGGAACGATACGAGCAGTACTTC
TRBV7-9	TRBJ1-2	-	-	CASSLEQGRDYGYTF	TGTGCCAGCAGCTTAGAGCAGGGGAGGGACTATGGCTACACCTTC
TRBV28	TRBJ1-5	-	-	CASRRLIRGNQPQHF	TGTGCCAGCAGGCGCCTTATCCGGGGCAATCAGCCCCAGCATTTT
TRBV2	TRBJ1-2	TRBD1	-	CASSDRGLGGYTF	TGTGCCAGCAGTGACAGGGGGCTGGGGGGCTACACCTTC
TRBV12-3/TRBV12-4	TRBJ1-6	-	-	CASSRQPSPLHF	TGTGCCAGCAGTAGACAGCCATCACCCCTCCACTTT
TRBV7-2	TRBJ1-1	-	-	CASSLVVSYNTEAFF	TGTGCCAGCAGCTTAGTTGTCAGCTACAACACTGAAGCTTTCTTT
TRBV4-3	TRBJ1-4	-	-	CASSQEGGATNEKLFF	TGCGCCAGCAGCCAAGAGGGGGGGGCAACTAATGAAAAACTGTTTTTT
TRBV5-4	TRBJ2-7	TRBD2	-	CASSLVPLAAYEQYF	TGTGCCAGCAGCTTGGTTCCGCTAGCGGCCTACGAGCAGTACTTC
TRBV27	TRBJ2-3	-	-	CASSPAGDTQYF	TGTGCCAGCAGTCCCGCGGGAGATACGCAGTATTTT
TRBV6-4	TRBJ1-1	-	-	CASRSGGTEAFF	TGTGCCAGCAGAAGTGGGGGGACTGAAGCTTTCTTT
TRBV2	TRBJ1-5	-	-	CASRWTERQPQHF	TGTGCCAGCAGGTGGACGGAACGCCAGCCCCAGCATTTT
TRBV2	TRBJ1-5	-	-	CASSEEGAGLGPQHF	TGTGCCAGCAGTGAAGAAGGGGCAGGCCTGGGACCCCAGCATTTT
TRBV5-1	TRBJ1-1	-	-	CASSLAWGRPMNTEAFF	TGCGCCAGCAGCTTGGCCTGGGGCCGACCAATGAACACTGAAGCTTTCTTT
TRBV28	TRBJ1-5	-	-	CASSLPPGTPRHNQPQHF	TGTGCCAGCAGTCTCCCGCCTGGGACCCCACGCCACAATCAGCCCCAGCATTTT
TRBV9	TRBJ2-3	TRBD2	-	CASSERGKAGVNSDTQYF	TGTGCCAGCAGCGAGAGAGGAAAAGCGGGAGTGAACTCAGATACGCAGTATTTT
TRBV6-4	TRBJ1-5	-	once	CASSDADRRNQPQHF	TGTGCCAGCAGTGACGCTGACAGGCGGAATCAGCCCCAGCATTTT
TRBV6-4	TRBJ2-1	-	-	CASSKEAVRELNEQFF	TGTGCCAGCAGTAAGGAGGCCGTGAGAGAACTAAATGAGCAGTTCTTC
TRBV13	TRBJ1-2	-	few	CASSLDSIHTF	TGTGCCAGCAGCTTAGACAGTATCCACACCTTC
TRBV3-1/TRBV3-2	TRBJ1-1	TRBD1	once	CASSQDTGQGNTEAFF	TGTGCCAGCAGCCAAGATACGGGACAGGGGAACACTGAAGCTTTCTTT
TRBV11-1	TRBJ2-3	-	few	CASSLPGRTDTQYF	TGTGCCAGCAGCTTACCGGGGCGCACAGATACGCAGTATTTT
TRBV30	TRBJ1-2	-	-	CAWSSSGSGSYTF	TGTGCCTGGAGTAGTTCGGGCAGTGGAAGCTACACCTTC
TRBV7-8	TRBJ1-6	-	-	CASSLARAGSSYNSPLHF	TGTGCCAGCAGCTTAGCGAGGGCGGGGAGCTCCTATAATTCACCCCTCCACTTT
TRBV7-8	TRBJ1-2	-	-	CASSPGDGYGYTF	TGTGCCAGCAGTCCAGGGGATGGCTATGGCTACACCTTC
TRBV7-2	TRBJ2-1	-	once	CASSFRGSDNEQFF	TGTGCCAGCAGCTTTAGAGGGAGCGACAATGAGCAGTTCTTC
TRBV7-2	TRBJ2-5	TRBD2	-	CASSPLAGRETQYF	TGTGCCAGCAGCCCTCTAGCGGGAAGAGAGACCCAGTACTTC
TRBV6-4	TRBJ1-2	-	-	CASSDSGILETYGYTF	TGTGCCAGCAGTGACTCGGGGATTCTTGAGACCTATGGCTACACCTTC
TRBV30	TRBJ1-1	-	-	CAWSARQGAFF	TGTGCCTGGAGTGCTCGCCAGGGGGCTTTCTTT
TRBV28	TRBJ1-2	TRBD1	-	CASSLTTGQGATGYTF	TGTGCCAGCAGTTTAACCACGGGACAGGGGGCTACCGGCTACACCTTC
TRBV28	TRBJ1-5	-	-	CASSTQGGNQPQHF	TGTGCCAGCAGTACCCAGGGAGGCAATCAGCCCCAGCATTTT
TRBV7-8	TRBJ2-7	TRBD1	-	CASSFGQGANEQYF	TGTGCCAGCAGCTTTGGTCAGGGGGCTAACGAGCAGTACTTC
TRBV11-2	TRBJ1-5	TRBD1	-	CASSRTGSNQPQHF	TGTGCCAGCAGCCGGACAGGGTCCAATCAGCCCCAGCATTTT
TRBV27	TRBJ2-2	-	-	CASSLAVGRPNTGELFF	TGTGCCAGCAGCCTTGCCGTGGGCCGGCCGAACACCGGGGAGCTGTTTTTT
TRBV9	TRBJ1-2	-	once	CASSSDGNNYGYTF	TGTGCCAGCAGCTCGGACGGAAATAACTATGGCTACACCTTC
TRBV15	TRBJ1-6	-	-	CATSALRRDSPLHF	TGTGCCACCAGTGCACTAAGGCGCGATTCACCCCTCCACTTT
TRBV6-5	TRBJ1-5	TRBD1	-	CASSLTGTGGLTQHF	TGTGCCAGCAGCCTCACCGGGACAGGGGGACTGACCCAGCATTTT
TRBV11-3	TRBJ2-7	TRBD2	few	CASSLERGGGTYEQYF	TGTGCCAGCAGCTTAGAGCGCGGGGGAGGAACCTACGAGCAGTACTTC
TRBV7-2	TRBJ1-5	-	-	CASSKTGEGPQHF	TGTGCCAGCAGCAAGACAGGCGAGGGGCCCCAGCATTTT
TRBV10-2	TRBJ2-4	TRBD2	medium-sized	CASMEREGPKNIQYF	TGCGCCAGCATGGAGCGGGAGGGACCTAAGAACATTCAGTACTTC
TRBV10-1	TRBJ1-1	-	-	CASSEHRLLAAEAFF	TGCGCCAGCAGTGAGCATCGGCTGTTGGCGGCTGAAGCTTTCTTT